This TCR beta chain was documented in a study of T cells in Graves' hyperthyroidism and ophthalmopathy. Details on this clonotype: Antigen: not known.

Exclusion of patients followed from uncontrolled infection, other autoimmune disease, pregnancy or lactation. The diagnostic basis comprised clinical symptoms, serum thyroxine and TRAb, thyroid ultrasound and orbital computed tomography. TCR beta CDR3 sequences were amplified from RNA transcripts. An initial round of RT-PCR targeting the TCR CDR3 relied on the HTBI primer set. TCRdb fed the multiplex PCR reads into MiXCR, producing one record per CDR3 protein. The table lists 500,000 to 750,000 distinct CDR3 sequences, around 42% of them singletons. Study-level points and caveats: The authors' 13 V-J model separated ophthalmopathy from stable hyperthyroidism. The blood repertoire included most of the expanded thyroid clonotypes above 0.001.

The CDR3 has 11 residues. The germline V gene has CDR1 DFQATT and CDR2 SNEGSKA (reference sequence). V dropped 7 bases and J dropped 3 bases, with 10 bases sitting between them. J is TRBJ2-7 and V is TRBV20-1; possibly TRBD2 for D (6 bases). The sequence came from a woman aged 18-29 years with Graves' hyperthyroidism. What was sequenced was peripheral blood or thyroid tissue (not recorded which). CDR3 protein: CSVFSGYEQYF. The CDR3 DNA is TGCAGTGTTTTTAGCGGCTACGAGCAGTACTTC.